This T cell receptor (beta chain) was sequenced in a study of blood T cells in healthy people across ages. Study-level findings and limits: Observed TCR beta diversity per million T cells went down as age went up. This fall followed a roughly linear course with age.

There were healthy Caucasian individuals from Russia, aged roughly 6 to 90, serving as donors. As for this clonotype: The target antigen is unknown.

Looked up from germline, CDR1 is KGHDR and CDR2 is SFDVKD. This CDR3 region has 14 residues. V lost 4 bases and J lost 4, with 12 bases in between. Using a J-beta primer mix together with a sample-barcoded 5' primer, a second PCR was run for about 6 to 12 cycles. Each cDNA molecule was tagged by a template-switch adaptor that had 12 random nucleotides. Using its own MiXCR run on the 5' RACE reads, TCRdb lists one record per CDR3 protein. Seen here are about 760,000 distinct CDR3 sequences, around 50% observed once, and the top ten hold 25% to 30%. This TCR was recovered from a man between 40 and 49 years old in good health. The sequenced material came from blood. J is TRBJ2-5 and V is TRBV24-1, with a tentative D call TRBD2 (5 bases). The DNA for the CDR3 is TGTGCCACCAGTGAGAAGACTACGCGAGAGACCCAGTACTTC. Amino acids: CATSEKTTRETQYF.